These 30 T cell receptor beta chains share one sample of origin, sequenced in a study of CD8+CD57+ T cells in acquired aplastic anemia. Whoever was chosen for sequencing had shown CD8+CD57+ cell expansion by flow cytometry. Genomic DNA was employed as the template in profiling TCR beta VDJ and CDR3. A single record per CDR3 protein comes from TCRdb applying MiXCR to the reads. The profile shows about 98,000 distinct CDR3 sequences, around 70% of them singletons. The specimen was sorted CD4+, CD8+, or CD8+CD57+ T cells (not recorded which) from PBMCs. These receptors were obtained from a human donor with aplastic anemia.

The J gene is TRBJ2-7, the V gene TRBV20-1, with D unresolved. The V gene lost 5 bases and the J gene lost 1 base, with 12 bases spanning the gap. There are 13 residues in the CDR3. The germline gives CDR1 DFQATT, CDR2 SNEGSKA (reference sequence). The CDR3, as DNA: TGCAGTGCTGTCCGATCGAATTCCTACGAGCAGTACTTC. It specifies CSAVRSNSYEQYF.

The chain employs TRBV2 and TRBJ2-6; D might be TRBD2 (6 bases). Trimming shortened V by 7 bases and J by 8 bases, and 18 bases separated the two germline ends. The CDR3 runs to 15 residues. Germline V lookup: CDR1 SNHLY, CDR2 FYNNEI. The CDR3 sequence is CASIRAGPWSNVLTF. As DNA, the CDR3 is TGTGCCAGCATAAGGGCGGGACCGTGGTCCAACGTCCTGACTTTC.

The V gene is TRBV7-6, the J gene TRBJ2-7; D gene uncertain. V was clipped by 0 bases and J by 2 bases, with 8 bases between them. The germline V gene has CDR1 SGHVS and CDR2 FNYEAQ. This CDR3 is built from 14 residues. The chain's CDR3 is CASSLANRAYEQYF. The CDR3 nucleotides are TGTGCCAGCAGCTTAGCTAACAGAGCCTACGAGCAGTACTTC.

This chain joins TRBV25-1 and TRBJ1-4, with D maybe TRBD1 (5 bases). V lost 2 bases to trimming and J lost 7 bases, with 14 bases between them. Germline assignment: CDR1 MGHDK and CDR2 SYGVNS. The CDR3 length is 15 residues. The CDR3 DNA reads TGTGCCAGCAGTGAAGGGGTTAGGCAGGGTGAAAAACTGTTTTTT. As protein: CASSEGVRQGEKLFF.

This clonotype was detected once. The gene calls are TRBV5-6 and TRBJ2-5; the D gene is possibly TRBD1 (7 bases). The CDR3 sequence is 14 residues long. Germline CDR1 and CDR2: SGHDT and YYEEEE. Trimming took 4 bases from V and 9 from J, leaving 19 bases between them. Here the CDR3 DNA reads TGTGCCAGCAGCCCGCCGGGGGACAGAGGGGCCCAGTACTTC. Its protein product is CASSPPGDRGAQYF.

The CDR3: CSASGTIIQETQYF. In DNA, the CDR3 is TGCAGTGCTTCCGGGACAATTATACAAGAGACCCAGTACTTC. V is TRBV20-1 and J is TRBJ2-5; the D gene is possibly TRBD1 (6 bases). The CDR3 sequence is 14 residues long. Germline values: CDR1 DFQATT, CDR2 SNEGSKA (reference sequence). V was clipped by 5 bases and J by 2 bases, with 15 bases between them.

This clonotype was seen a handful of times. The chain couples TRBV4-3 to TRBJ2-7; the D gene is possibly TRBD1 (5 bases). The CDR3 contains 16 residues. The V end lost 0 bases, the J end lost 3 bases, and 15 bases lay between the germline ends. Germline-derived CDR1 and CDR2 are LGHNA and YSLEER. This CDR3 reads CASSQDSGRAGYEQYF. CDR3 DNA: TGCGCCAGCAGCCAAGATTCGGGCAGGGCAGGCTACGAGCAGTACTTC.

This chain links TRBV20-1 with TRBJ2-7, with D perhaps TRBD1 (8 bases). The germline V gene encodes CDR1 DFQATT and CDR2 SNEGSKA (reference sequence). The germline V and J ends were trimmed by 0 bases and 3 bases, with 15 bases remaining between them. This CDR3 comprises 15 residues. The CDR3 here is CSARDDRGGGYEQYF. CDR3 DNA sequence: TGCAGTGCTAGAGACGACAGGGGCGGGGGCTACGAGCAGTACTTC.

The V gene is TRBV2, the J gene TRBJ2-3; D remains unclear. CDR3 length: 13 residues. Germline CDR1 is SNHLY and CDR2 is FYNNEI. V lost 6 bases, J lost 4 bases, and 11 bases lay in between. The chain's CDR3 is CASSPPVADTQYF. In nucleotides, the CDR3 is TGTGCCAGCAGCCCACCAGTTGCAGATACGCAGTATTTT.

The gene calls are TRBV7-9 and TRBJ2-3, with D uncertain. CDR1 and CDR2 (germline): SEHNR, FQNEAQ (reference sequence). V lost 7 bases and J 5 bases, leaving 10 bases between the germline ends. The CDR3 consists of 12 residues. This CDR3 reads CASTSVGDTQYF. Written as DNA, the CDR3 is TGTGCCAGCACCTCGGTCGGAGATACGCAGTATTTT. Full variable domain (remainder filled in from reference TRBV7-9 and TRBJ2-3): DTGVSQNPRHKITKRGQNVTFRCDPISEHNRLYWYRQTLGQGPEFLTYFQNEAQLEKSRLLSDRFSAERPKGSFSTLEIQRTEQGDSAMYLCASTSVGDTQYFGPGTRLTVL.

The V and J genes are TRBV7-6 and TRBJ2-1; D remains unclear. The germline V and J ends were trimmed by 5 bases and 5 bases, with 10 bases remaining between them. The CDR3 has 13 amino acids. Germline CDR1 is SGHVS and CDR2 is FNYEAQ. CDR3 nucleotides: TGTGCCAGCAGCCAAATCGGTAACAATGAGCAGTTCTTC. It encodes CASSQIGNNEQFF.

In its sample, this clonotype was seen many times. J is TRBJ1-1 and V is TRBV5-1; D not resolved. Trimming took off 3 bases at V and 3 bases at J, with 12 bases between the two ends. Germline loops: CDR1 SGHRS, CDR2 YFSETQ. The length of the CDR3 is 14 residues. The CDR3 sequence: CASSSGVGHTEAFF. CDR3 sequence (DNA): TGCGCCAGCAGCTCCGGGGTAGGGCACACTGAAGCTTTCTTT.

V gene TRBV9 combines with J gene TRBJ2-7, with 9 bases lining up with TRBD1. The CDR3 is 14 residues long. The V gene's germline CDR1 is SGDLS and CDR2 YYNGEE. J gave up 4 bases and V 3 bases, and 5 bases lay outside the gene matches. The CDR3 nucleotides read TGTGCCAGCAGCGGATGGACAGGGGCGTACGAGCAGTACTTC. This translates into CASSGWTGAYEQYF.

The J gene is TRBJ2-7, the V gene TRBV6-2 or TRBV6-3; no firm D call. There are 12 residues in the CDR3. V was cut by 2 bases and J by 3 bases, with 5 bases left in between. Looked up from germline, CDR1 is MNHEY and CDR2 is SVGEGT. In DNA, the CDR3 is TGTGCCAGCAGTTACAGGAACTACGAGCAGTACTTC. Translating it yields CASSYRNYEQYF.

The CDR3 is CASSLERSYGYTF. For the CDR3, the DNA is TGTGCCAGCAGCTTAGAGAGAAGCTATGGCTACACCTTC. The gene calls are TRBV7-2 and TRBJ1-2; D not resolved. Germline V CDR1 and CDR2: SGHTA, FQGNSA. CDR3 length equals 13 residues. The ends were cut back, 1 base at V and 4 bases at J, with 7 bases in the middle.

V gene TRBV24-1 combines with J gene TRBJ2-5, with unresolved D. V was shortened by 4 bases and J by 4 bases, with 15 bases between the two germline ends. Germline-derived CDR1 and CDR2 are KGHDR and SFDVKD. The CDR3 runs to 15 residues. CDR3 region: CATSDSGEVGETQYF. The CDR3 DNA sequence: TGTGCCACCAGTGACTCGGGCGAGGTCGGAGAGACCCAGTACTTC.

In this sample, this clonotype turned up once. The chain employs TRBV7-9 and TRBJ2-7; D is perhaps TRBD2 (6 bases). Germline lookup yields CDR1 SEHNR and CDR2 FQNEAQ (reference sequence). The CDR3 length is 15 residues. Trimming pared 5 bases from V and 6 bases from J, leaving 20 bases between. Written as DNA, the CDR3 is TGTGCCAGCAGCGGGTGGGCCAGGAGGGCCTTCGAGCAGTACTTC. Translating gives CASSGWARRAFEQYF.

This clonotype was observed once. The chain is built from TRBV6-1 and TRBJ2-7; D is ambiguous. V lost 5 bases to trimming and J lost 7 bases, with 24 bases between them. The CDR3 runs to 16 residues. Looked up from germline, CDR1 is MNHNS and CDR2 is SASEGT. CDR3 protein: CASSPPPGRLTREQYF. CDR3 in DNA: TGTGCCAGCAGTCCCCCTCCTGGACGGCTAACGAGGGAGCAGTACTTC.

This clonotype was detected many times. The V gene is TRBV6-2 or TRBV6-3, the J gene TRBJ2-1; 8 nucleotides match TRBD2. The CDR3 sequence is 17 residues long. The V segment lost 0 bases and the J segment 6 bases; nucleotides outside the gene matches: 10. CDR1 is MNHEY and CDR2 is SVGEGT in the germline V gene. This CDR3 is CASSYSPKLAAINEQFF. CDR3 in DNA: TGTGCCAGCAGTTACTCGCCCAAACTAGCGGCAATCAATGAGCAGTTCTTC.

The chain uses TRBV7-9 and TRBJ2-5; D may be TRBD2 (5 bases). This CDR3 comprises 11 residues. The V gene lost 5 bases and the J gene lost 8 bases, with 9 bases spanning the gap. Germline V gene sequence: CDR1 SEHNR, CDR2 FQNEAQ (reference sequence). The CDR3 reads CASSDRGTQYF. The CDR3 bases are TGTGCCAGCAGCGATCGGGGTACCCAGTACTTC. Together with reference TRBV7-9 and TRBJ2-5, the CDR3 gives the full variable domain: DTGVSQNPRHKITKRGQNVTFRCDPISEHNRLYWYRQTLGQGPEFLTYFQNEAQLEKSRLLSDRFSAERPKGSFSTLEIQRTEQGDSAMYLCASSDRGTQYFGPGTRLLVL.

The chain employs TRBV25-1 and TRBJ2-3; a possible D gene is TRBD2 (5 bases). Per the germline V gene, CDR1 is MGHDK and CDR2 is SYGVNS. The CDR3 covers 14 residues. The germline V and J ends were trimmed by 11 bases and 1 base, with 16 bases remaining between them. The CDR3 coding sequence is TGTGCCGGAGAGGGCTACCGTGGCACAGATACGCAGTATTTT. Its translation: CAGEGYRGTDTQYF.

The chain combines TRBV29-1 with TRBJ2-3, with 10 nucleotides matching TRBD1. Germline V lookup: CDR1 SQVTM, CDR2 ANQGSEA. Trimming removed 1 base from V and 6 bases from J; junction bases left unmatched: 4. The CDR3 spans 14 residues. The CDR3 reads CSVEGQGAQDTQYF. The CDR3 DNA follows: TGCAGCGTTGAAGGACAGGGGGCGCAGGATACGCAGTATTTT.

In this sample, this clonotype turned up a few times. The chain has TRBV10-3 and TRBJ2-3; 13 positions match TRBD2. The germline CDR1 and CDR2 sequences are ENHRY and SYGVKD. V was clipped by 4 bases and J by 4 bases; unmatched bases: 5. This CDR3 has 16 residues. This chain's CDR3 is CAISGGLAGESDTQYF. CDR3 DNA: TGTGCCATCAGTGGTGGACTAGCGGGAGAATCAGATACGCAGTATTTT.

This clonotype came up once. CDR3 coding DNA: TGTGCCACCAGTGATCCTTTGGGGGGACAAGAGACCCAGTACTTC. It yields the protein CATSDPLGGQETQYF. This chain links TRBV24-1 with TRBJ2-5; D may be TRBD2 (6 bases). Germline V gene data show CDR1 as KGHDR and CDR2 as SFDVKD. V shed 3 bases and J shed 2 bases, with 12 bases lying between them. The length of the CDR3 is 15 residues.

J is TRBJ1-1 and V is TRBV20-1, with D maybe TRBD1 (5 bases). This CDR3 contains 14 residues. V shed 6 bases and J shed 0 bases, with 14 bases lying between them. Germline values: CDR1 DFQATT, CDR2 SNEGSKA (reference sequence). The CDR3: CSARLGGMNTEAFF. CDR3 DNA sequence: TGCAGTGCCAGGTTGGGGGGGATGAACACTGAAGCTTTCTTT.

This sequence joins TRBV2 and TRBJ1-2; 8 bases match TRBD1. Trimming cost V 7 bases and J 7 bases; bases outside gene matches: 8. This CDR3 comprises 13 residues. Germline V gene data show CDR1 as SNHLY and CDR2 as FYNNEI. The CDR3 protein is CASIATGVGGYTF. In DNA form, the CDR3 reads TGTGCCAGCATTGCGACAGGGGTAGGTGGCTACACCTTC. Based on the CDR3 plus reference TRBV2 and TRBJ1-2, the full variable domain is EPEVTQTPSHQVTQMGQEVILRCVPISNHLYFYWYRQILGQKVEFLVSFYNNEISEKSEIFDDQFSVERPDGSNFTLKIRSTKLEDSAMYFCASIATGVGGYTFGSGTRLTVV.

The chain is built from TRBV15 and TRBJ2-3, with TRBD1 matching over 8 bases. Germline CDR1 LNHNV, CDR2 YYDKDF (reference sequence). The J segment lost 1 base and the V segment lost 0 bases, leaving 3 bases of the junction unmatched. The CDR3 totals 16 residues. The CDR3 region has the DNA TGTGCCACCAGCAGAGAGCCGGGACAGGGCACAGATACGCAGTATTTT. The encoded protein is CATSREPGQGTDTQYF.

The genes are TRBV3-1 and TRBJ2-5, with 7 bases identical to TRBD1. V trimming: 6 bases; J trimming: 5 bases; junction bases outside the gene matches: 6. The CDR3 is made up of 13 amino acids. Germline assignment: CDR1 LGHDT and CDR2 YNNKEL (reference sequence). The CDR3 is CASSQDRWETQYF. CDR3 coding DNA: TGTGCCAGCAGTCAGGACAGGTGGGAGACCCAGTACTTC.

The table lists this clonotype with a few counts. This rearrangement joins TRBV20-1 to TRBJ2-3; D unresolved. The CDR3 has 13 residues. V lost 3 bases to trimming and J lost 0 bases, with 7 bases between them. Germline loops: CDR1 DFQATT, CDR2 SNEGSKA (reference sequence). CDR3 sequence (DNA): TGCAGTGCTAGTTTCCCTAGCACAGATACGCAGTATTTT. This gives the protein CSASFPSTDTQYF.

This clonotype was counted once. V and J are TRBV2 and TRBJ2-7, with D perhaps TRBD1 (5 bases). V was clipped by 7 bases and J by 0 bases, with 10 bases between them. Germline-derived CDR1 and CDR2 are SNHLY and FYNNEI. This CDR3 spans 13 amino acids. Here the CDR3 reads CASKRTLSYEQYF. DNA of the CDR3: TGTGCCAGCAAGAGGACACTCTCCTACGAGCAGTACTTC.